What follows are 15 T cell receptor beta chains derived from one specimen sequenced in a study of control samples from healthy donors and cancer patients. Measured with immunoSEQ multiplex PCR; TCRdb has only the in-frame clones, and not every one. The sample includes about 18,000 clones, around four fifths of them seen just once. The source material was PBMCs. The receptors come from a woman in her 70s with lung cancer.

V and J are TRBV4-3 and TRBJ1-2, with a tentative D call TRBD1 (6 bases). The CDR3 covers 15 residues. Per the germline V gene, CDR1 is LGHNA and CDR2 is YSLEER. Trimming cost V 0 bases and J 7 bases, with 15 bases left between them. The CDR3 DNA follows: TGCGCCAGCAGCCAAGATAGCAGGGGCTTAAGTGGCTACACCTTC. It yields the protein CASSQDSRGLSGYTF.

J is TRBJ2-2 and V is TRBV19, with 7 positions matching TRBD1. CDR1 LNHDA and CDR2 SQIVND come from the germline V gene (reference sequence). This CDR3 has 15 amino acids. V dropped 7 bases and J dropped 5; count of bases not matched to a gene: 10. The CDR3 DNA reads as TGTGCCAGTATGGGACAGAGCCTACGAACCGGGGAGCTGTTTTTT. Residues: CASMGQSLRTGELFF.

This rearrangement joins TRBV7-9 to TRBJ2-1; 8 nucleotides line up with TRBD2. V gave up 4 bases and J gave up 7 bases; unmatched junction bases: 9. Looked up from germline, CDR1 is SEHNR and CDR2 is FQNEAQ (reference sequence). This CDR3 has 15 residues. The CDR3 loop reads CASSSIAGRGNEQFF. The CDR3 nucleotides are TGTGCCAGCAGCTCCATAGCGGGGCGGGGGAATGAGCAGTTCTTC.

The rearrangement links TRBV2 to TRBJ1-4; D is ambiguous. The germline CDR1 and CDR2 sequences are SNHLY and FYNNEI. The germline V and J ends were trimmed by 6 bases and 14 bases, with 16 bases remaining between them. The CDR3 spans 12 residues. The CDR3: CASSLGFAFLFF. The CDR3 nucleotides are TGTGCCAGCAGCCTCGGGTTCGCCTTTCTGTTTTTT.

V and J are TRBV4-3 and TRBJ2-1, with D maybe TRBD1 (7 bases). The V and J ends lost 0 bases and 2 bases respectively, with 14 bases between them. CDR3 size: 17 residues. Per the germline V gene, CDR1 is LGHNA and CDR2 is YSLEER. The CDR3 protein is CASSQESAGTAYNEQFF. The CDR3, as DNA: TGCGCCAGCAGCCAAGAGAGCGCGGGGACAGCCTACAATGAGCAGTTCTTC.

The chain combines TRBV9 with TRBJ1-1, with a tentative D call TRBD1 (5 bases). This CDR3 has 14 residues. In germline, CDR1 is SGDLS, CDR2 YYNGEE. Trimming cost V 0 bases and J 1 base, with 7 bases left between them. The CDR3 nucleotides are TGTGCCAGCAGCGTAGGTAGGGGGAACACTGAAGCTTTCTTT. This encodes CASSVGRGNTEAFF.

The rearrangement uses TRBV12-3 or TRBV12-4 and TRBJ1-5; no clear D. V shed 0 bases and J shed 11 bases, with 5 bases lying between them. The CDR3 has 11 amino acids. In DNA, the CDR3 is TGTGCCAGCAGTTTAGCTGGAGCCCAGCATTTT. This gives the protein CASSLAGAQHF.

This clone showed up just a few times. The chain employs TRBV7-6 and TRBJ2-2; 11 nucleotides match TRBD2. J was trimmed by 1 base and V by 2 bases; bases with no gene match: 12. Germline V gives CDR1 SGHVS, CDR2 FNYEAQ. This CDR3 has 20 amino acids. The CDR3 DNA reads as TGTGCCAGCAGCTTACGTTCCTCGAGTGGACTAGCGGGGAACACCGGGGAGCTGTTTTTT. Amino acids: CASSLRSSSGLAGNTGELFF.

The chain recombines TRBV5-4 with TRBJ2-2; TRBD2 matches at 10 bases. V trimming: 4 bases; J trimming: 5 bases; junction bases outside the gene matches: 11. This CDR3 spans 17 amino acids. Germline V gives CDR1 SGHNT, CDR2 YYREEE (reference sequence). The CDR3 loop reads CASSPGTSALLTGELFF. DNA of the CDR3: TGTGCCAGCAGCCCTGGGACTAGCGCATTGTTGACCGGGGAGCTGTTTTTT.

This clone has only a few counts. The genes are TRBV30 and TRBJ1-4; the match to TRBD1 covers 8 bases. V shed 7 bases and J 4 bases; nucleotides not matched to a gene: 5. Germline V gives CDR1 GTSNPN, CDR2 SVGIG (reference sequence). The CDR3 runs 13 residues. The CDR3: CASQGAFNEKLFF. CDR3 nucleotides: TGTGCCTCCCAGGGGGCTTTTAATGAAAAACTGTTTTTT.

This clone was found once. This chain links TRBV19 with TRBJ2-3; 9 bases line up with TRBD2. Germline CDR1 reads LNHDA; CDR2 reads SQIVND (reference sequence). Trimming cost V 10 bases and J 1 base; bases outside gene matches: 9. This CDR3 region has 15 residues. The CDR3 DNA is TGTGCCACCCGCCGTAGCGGGAGCCGCACAGATACGCAGTATTTT. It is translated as CATRRSGSRTDTQYF.

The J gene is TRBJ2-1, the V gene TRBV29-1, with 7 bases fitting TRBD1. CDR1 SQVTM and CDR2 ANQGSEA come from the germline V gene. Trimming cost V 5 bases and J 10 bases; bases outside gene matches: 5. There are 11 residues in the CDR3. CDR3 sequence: CSVMTGYEQFF. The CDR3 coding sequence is TGCAGCGTTATGACAGGGTACGAGCAGTTCTTC.

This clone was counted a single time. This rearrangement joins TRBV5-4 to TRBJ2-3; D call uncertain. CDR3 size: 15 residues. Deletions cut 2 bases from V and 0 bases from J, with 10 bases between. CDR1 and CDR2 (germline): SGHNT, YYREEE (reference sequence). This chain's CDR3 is CASSFERPSTDTQYF. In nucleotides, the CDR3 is TGTGCCAGCAGCTTCGAGCGCCCTAGCACAGATACGCAGTATTTT. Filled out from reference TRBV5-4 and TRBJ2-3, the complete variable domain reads ETGVTQSPTHLIKTRGQQVTLRCSSQSGHNTVSWYQQALGQGPQFIFQYYREEENGRGNFPPRFSGLQFPNYSSELNVNALELDDSALYLCASSFERPSTDTQYFGPGTRLTVL.

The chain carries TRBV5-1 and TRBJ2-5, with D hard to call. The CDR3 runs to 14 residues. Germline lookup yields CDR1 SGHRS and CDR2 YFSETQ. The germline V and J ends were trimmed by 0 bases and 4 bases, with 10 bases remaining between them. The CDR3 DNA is TGCGCCAGCAGCTTGGAGGGAACCGGAGAGACCCAGTACTTC. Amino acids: CASSLEGTGETQYF.

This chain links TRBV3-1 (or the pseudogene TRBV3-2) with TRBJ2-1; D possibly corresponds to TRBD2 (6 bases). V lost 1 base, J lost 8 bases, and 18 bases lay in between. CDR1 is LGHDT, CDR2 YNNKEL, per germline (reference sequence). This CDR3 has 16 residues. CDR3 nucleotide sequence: TGTGCCAGCAGCCAAGGGGCATGGAGCGGGCGAGATGAGCAGTTCTTC. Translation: CASSQGAWSGRDEQFF.